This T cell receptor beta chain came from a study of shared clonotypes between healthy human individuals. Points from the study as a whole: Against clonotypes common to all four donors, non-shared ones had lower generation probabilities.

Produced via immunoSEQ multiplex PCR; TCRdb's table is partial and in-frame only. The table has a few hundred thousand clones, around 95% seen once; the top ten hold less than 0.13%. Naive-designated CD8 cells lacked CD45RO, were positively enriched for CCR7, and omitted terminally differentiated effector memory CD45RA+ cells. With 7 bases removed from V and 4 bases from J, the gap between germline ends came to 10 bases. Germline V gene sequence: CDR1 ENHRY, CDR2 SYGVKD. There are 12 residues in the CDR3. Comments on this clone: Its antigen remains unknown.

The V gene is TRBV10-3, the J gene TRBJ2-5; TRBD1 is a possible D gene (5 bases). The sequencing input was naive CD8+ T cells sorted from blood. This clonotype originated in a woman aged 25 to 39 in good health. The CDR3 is CAIKGDGETQYF. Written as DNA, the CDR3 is TGTGCCATCAAAGGGGATGGAGAGACCCAGTACTTC.